The 5 T cell receptor beta chains below all came from one sample that was sequenced in a study of blood T cell repertoires in COVID-19. The table came from immunoSEQ multiplex PCR; TCRdb's copy has only in-frame clones and leaves some out. The sample shows under 45,000 clones, 81% of them seen only once. Sequences were obtained from peripheral blood. The receptors derive from a man aged 65-85 years with COVID-19, enrolled during active disease.

This chain uses TRBV9 with TRBJ2-7, with D possibly being TRBD2 (5 bases). Germline V gene lookup returns CDR1 SGDLS and CDR2 YYNGEE. V lost 0 bases, J lost 1 base, and 8 bases lay in between. CDR3 size: 14 residues. CDR3 amino acids: CASSVDRDSYEQYF. CDR3 coding DNA: TGTGCCAGCAGCGTAGATCGGGATTCCTACGAGCAGTACTTC.

V gene TRBV15 combines with J gene TRBJ2-7; tentative D call: TRBD1 (6 bases). Trimming stripped 1 base from V and 1 base from J, with 11 bases between. Germline values: CDR1 LNHNV, CDR2 YYDKDF (reference sequence). This CDR3 has 15 amino acids. In DNA, the CDR3 is TGTGCCACCAGCAGAGCAGGGGTTCTATCCTACGAGCAGTACTTC. Translating it yields CATSRAGVLSYEQYF.

V is TRBV5-1 and J is TRBJ2-7; 9 bases are shared with TRBD2. V lost 0 bases and J lost 7; bases outside the gene matches: 14. The CDR3 is made up of 17 amino acids. Germline CDR1 SGHRS, CDR2 YFSETQ. Written as DNA, the CDR3 is TGCGCCAGCAGCTTGGCCAAAGGCGGCGGGAGGGCCGGGGAGCAGTACTTC. Translating it yields CASSLAKGGGRAGEQYF.

The rearrangement uses TRBV19 and TRBJ1-2; 7 bases fit TRBD1. Losses at the gene ends were 7 bases for V and 4 bases for J; bases not matched to a gene: 6. The V gene's germline CDR1 is LNHDA and CDR2 SQIVND (reference sequence). The CDR3 covers 13 residues. CDR3 sequence (DNA): TGTGCCAGTAATCCGACAGGGAGCTATGGCTACACCTTC. Protein product: CASNPTGSYGYTF.

This clone has a single count. The gene calls are TRBV5-4 and TRBJ2-7; tentative D call: TRBD2 (6 bases). V shed 4 bases and J shed 5 bases, with 22 bases lying between them. Germline V lookup: CDR1 SGHNT, CDR2 YYREEE (reference sequence). CDR3 length equals 16 residues. CDR3 loop: CASSGERLGIGNEQYF. The DNA of the CDR3 is TGTGCCAGCAGCGGCGAGAGACTAGGGATTGGCAACGAGCAGTACTTC.